This T cell receptor (beta chain) was retrieved from a study of neurological immune-mediated disorders. This clonotype turned up a few times. Just one base apart from a much larger clone, this may be a read error. This CDR3 has 14 residues. V was trimmed by 3 bases and J by 4 bases, leaving 12 bases between them. Germline CDR1 MNHEY, CDR2 SMNVEV (reference sequence). The cDNA came from 5'RACE with 10-nucleotide random UMIs. TCRdb reprocessed the 5' RACE reads via MiXCR and lists one record per CDR3 protein. Among 55,000 to 85,000 distinct CDR3 sequences listed, 3% to 4% were seen once. This rearrangement joins TRBV27 to TRBJ1-1; the D gene is possibly TRBD1 (5 bases). This sequence originates from a woman aged 45-59 years with multiple sclerosis. Sequencing was done on a sample of PBMCs. CDR3 sequence reads: CASSLGNRITEAFF. In DNA, the CDR3 is TGTGCCAGCAGTTTGGGGAACAGGATCACTGAAGCTTTCTTT.